The entry that follows covers one T cell receptor beta chain sequence. Its antigen specificity is not known. No qualities accompany the bases; no much larger clone lies one base away. Measured from the cysteine to the phenylalanine, the CDR3 is 14 residues long. The CDR3 DNA has 42 bases and is translated from base 1. V is cut by 2 bases and J by 6 bases, and the space between the germline ends is 11 bases. The germline V gene yields SNHLY for CDR1 and FYNNEI for CDR2. In total, 600 or so healthy bone marrow donors made up the cohort. All cohort members were sampled while nominally healthy, although unrecorded immune exposures were likely present. The donor tested CMV seropositive, placing the donor among the approximately 290 seropositive members of the cohort. Every donor gave a peripheral blood sample, and the peripheral blood mononuclear cells from that sample were used for TCR beta sequencing. The Qiagen DNeasy Blood Extraction Kit was used to extract genomic DNA from the blood cell samples.

Libraries were constructed by the immunoSEQ multiplex PCR assay. A mixture of 60 forward primers for TCR Vbeta segments and 13 reverse primers for TCR Jbeta segments was used in the multiplex PCR. The CDR3 region of rearranged TCR beta genes was amplified from genomic DNA by a multiplex PCR assay. The Illumina HiSeq System was used to sequence the amplified TCR beta libraries as 87-base-pair reads. Under the source paper's analysis protocol: A later analysis tallied 75 million to 95 million unique TCR beta chains across the roughly 610 repertoires, and about 12 million of those chains were shared by two or more donors. To remove PCR and sequencing errors, raw reads were error-corrected and collapsed into unique sequences using a nearest-neighbor algorithm that merged closely related sequences. V, D and J gene segments were assigned by aligning CDR3 sequences to IMGT reference sequences. For a sequence to be retained, a match of at least six nucleotides to both a V gene segment and a J gene segment was required. A rearrangement counted as productive if the CDR3 had no stop codons and remained in frame with V and J, and every other rearrangement counted as non-productive. CDR3 was defined according to IMGT convention as the region running from the second conserved V-encoded cysteine to the conserved J-encoded phenylalanine. Sequences without an unambiguous match to a single V gene segment were excluded from the earlier analysis of a few hundred of the donors. An earlier analysis of approximately 590 of the donors called V segments functional above 56.7% productive rearrangements and segregating when the between-donor standard deviation exceeded 5%. A statistical classification framework was developed to diagnose cytomegalovirus status using the catalog of TCR beta chain sequences. V and J gene assignment, in a later analysis, came from comparing TCR nucleotide sequences with IMGT/GENE-DB human TR gene sequences. A later analysis assigned CDR3 sequences and most-parsimonious VDJ recombination scenarios with the TCRdist pipeline. A later analysis defined each TCR beta chain by its CDR3 amino acid sequence plus V-gene family, and excluded reads lacking a unique V-gene family. A later analysis removed several hundred highly shared, low-generation-probability nucleotide sequences to deal with suspected cross-contamination and a sequencing artifact. In a later analysis, a clonal expansion index for each public chain was calculated from normalized within-repertoire ranks of inferred template counts. A later analysis computed generation probabilities with a VDJ recombination model fitted to out-of-frame rearrangements, and checked the results against IGoR. Hypergeometric tests were used in a later analysis to score TCR-TCR, TCR-HLA and TCR-CMV co-occurrence, with a repertoire-size bias correction applied to the TCR pairs. A later analysis estimated false discovery rates by permuting HLA or CMV assignments 20 times. A later analysis grouped co-occurring TCRs with DBSCAN, adding TCRdist sequence similarity when clustering within HLA-allele-positive subsets. For co-occurrence clustering, repertoires with fewer than 30,000 or more than 120,000 public chains were excluded, along with a handful of repertoires with anomalous nucleotide sharing. Sourced from immuneACCESS, this table was stored by TCRdb with only in-frame sequences that have V and J called. A share of the clones is absent; for the studies checked, an unresolved V gene accounts for under half, and the remainder has no known explanation. That table furnishes V, J and clone size, whereas the DNA furnished D and trimming. This sample is represented by approximately 75,000 clones; 74% of them were singletons. The ten largest clones capture around 10% of the sample.

The sample comes from a study of cytomegalovirus exposure and HLA in healthy donors (dated by TCRdb to about 2017). Concerning the study at large: According to an earlier analysis of a few hundred of the donors, roughly 180 million T cells yielded 90 million to 130 million unique TCR beta sequences and less than 300 Gb of sequence data. About 300 gigabases of sequencing data and roughly 80 million unique TCR sequences made up an early release that covered fewer than 650 HLA-typed donors. Among the roughly 400 genotyped donors, roughly 80% belonged to the genetic ancestry cluster associated with self-reported Caucasian donors. The study aimed to test whether signatures of past pathogen exposure could be identified by cataloging public T cell receptors. The study used immunosequencing to profile the T cell repertoires of around 600 subjects and linked those repertoires to cytomegalovirus serostatus. A separate validation cohort of about 110 different subjects was used in addition to the approximately 640-subject first cohort. To predict cytomegalovirus infection status, the study combined high-throughput TCR immunosequencing, statistical association of individual TCRs with disease status, and machine learning. To study patterns of TCR occurrence, a later analysis re-analyzed previously published TCR beta repertoires from 550 to 800 donors and added high-resolution HLA genotyping. In the later analysis, no new phenotypic data were used to find candidate immune exposures; instead, reliance was placed on TCR beta sequences and their occurrence across donors. To decide whether each TCR beta V gene segment behaved as functional or pseudogenic, an earlier analysis of over 500 of the donors relied on high-throughput TCR beta sequencing. Donor age, sex, ethnicity and CMV serostatus were compiled together with the repertoire data. In a later genetic analysis, genome-wide SNP genotypes for 398 of the 666 donors were used, and that subset was treated as a discovery cohort. All discovery cohort repertoires had been generated on a single sequencing platform. HLA typing covered class I and class II loci at four-digit resolution. Typing coverage differed by locus: A, B, C, DRB1 and DQB1 were typed in roughly 629-630 donors, DQA1 in 522, DPA1 in around 600, and DPB1 in 450 to 490. Because of strong linkage in the cohort, a handful of DR-DQ haplotypes were treated as single units for association and clustering. On average, around 230,000 unique TCR beta nucleotide sequences were sequenced per donor among a few hundred genotyped donors of the cohort, with approximately 18% of those sequences being non-productive.

What the authors observed across the whole study: In vitro tests confirmed that a few of the cytomegalovirus-associated TCR beta chains recognize cytomegalovirus antigens. Linkage disequilibrium might explain the correlated functional status among segregating V segments, but an unknown experimental factor could not be excluded. A later genetic analysis associated a missense DCLRE1C variant with V-gene and J-gene trimming of TCR beta chains, and an independent cohort replicated the association. A later analysis found that TCR association rates varied across HLA loci, with DRB1 alleles showing the most associated TCRs and HLA-C alleles the fewest. In a later analysis, HLA-associated TCR beta chains showed more clonal expansion and lower generation probabilities than non-associated chains that were equally common. The only immune exposure information available for the cohort was CMV serostatus. According to a later analysis, parvovirus B19, influenza, CMV and Epstein-Barr virus appeared linked to several top co-occurrence clusters. Most TCR sequences were seen in very few donors, while some public TCRs were found in many individuals. In a later analysis, most CMV-associated TCR beta chains were found to appear HLA-restricted, with HLA associations seemingly driven largely by CMV exposure. Broadly in line with IMGT annotations, most TCR beta V segments showed up in productive rearrangements about 87% or about 30% of the time in an earlier analysis of some 590 of the donors. Compared with the roughly 700-donor mean, donors in an Asian-associated ancestry cluster had fewer N-insertions in productive TCRs, according to a later genetic analysis. In this cohort, only TCR beta chains were sequenced, and detectable features were limited by the absence of alpha or paired-chain data. Because HLA typing was missing for some donors at each locus, association tests included only the typed subset. Sequencing depth was assumed to be roughly uniform across donors in the presence/absence analyses, though that assumption may not hold. A cluster of highly shared sequence variants was judged likely to be a technical artifact of the sequencing pipeline. The classifier was reported to diagnose cytomegalovirus status with high specificity and sensitivity in both the original and validation cohorts. It was suggested by the authors that the approach could potentially be generalized to other disease states and immunological phenotypes. Because the 87-base-pair reads could not distinguish some IMGT-functional V segments, including TRBV6-2 and TRBV6-3, those segments were excluded. A further reported finding was that TCR beta sequences accurately predicted the HLA-A and HLA-B alleles for most subjects in the first cohort. The study listed 150 to 200 TCR beta chains as associated with cytomegalovirus. The earlier analysis of almost 600 of the donors excluded about 16 rarely observed V segments, including chromosome 9 orphons, because counts were too low. When HLA alleles, especially DR and DQ, strongly co-occurred, TCR associations were difficult to assign to individual alleles. A later analysis associated some 17,000 TCR beta sequences with specific HLA alleles at a false discovery rate of 0.05.

The sample consisted of PBMCs. This sequence originates from a woman in her sixties or seventies in good health and CMV-seropositive. The rearranged chain carries TRBV2 and TRBJ2-1; the D gene identity is not certain. The sequenced DNA is TGTGCCAGCAGTGAATTCGCGCAGGTCAATGAGCAGTTCTTC. Protein translation: CASSEFAQVNEQFF.